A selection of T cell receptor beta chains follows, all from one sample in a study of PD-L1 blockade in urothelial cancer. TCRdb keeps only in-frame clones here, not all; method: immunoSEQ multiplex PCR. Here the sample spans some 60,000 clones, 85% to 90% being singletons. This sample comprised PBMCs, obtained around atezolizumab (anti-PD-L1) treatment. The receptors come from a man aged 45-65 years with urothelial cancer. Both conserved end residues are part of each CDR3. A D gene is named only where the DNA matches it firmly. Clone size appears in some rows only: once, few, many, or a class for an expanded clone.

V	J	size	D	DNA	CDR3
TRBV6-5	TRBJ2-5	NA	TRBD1	TGTGCCAGCAGTTTCCGGGACAGGAAAGAGACCCAGTACTTC	CASSFRDRKETQYF
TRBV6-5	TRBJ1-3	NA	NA	TGTGCCAGCATGAGCCCGTTCTCTGGAAACACCATATATTTT	CASMSPFSGNTIYF
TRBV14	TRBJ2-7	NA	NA	TGTGCCAGCAGCCACATTCAGGGCCGTGGGGCATACGAGCAGTACTTC	CASSHIQGRGAYEQYF
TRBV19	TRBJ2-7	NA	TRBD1	TGTGCCAGTAGTATGGGGGGACAGGGAATCTACGAGCAGTACTTC	CASSMGGQGIYEQYF
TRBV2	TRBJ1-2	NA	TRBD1	TGTGCCAGCGTCGACAGGGTGGGGGCTAACTATGGCTACACCTTC	CASVDRVGANYGYTF
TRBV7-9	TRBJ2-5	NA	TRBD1	TGTGCCAGCAGCTTAGTAGGGGGCAAAGAGACCCAGTACTTC	CASSLVGGKETQYF
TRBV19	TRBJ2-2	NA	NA	TGTGCCAGTAGTAACAGGGTGGACGGGGAGCTGTTTTTT	CASSNRVDGELFF
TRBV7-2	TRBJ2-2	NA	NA	TGTGCCAGCAGCTTACAGGGGAGGGACGGGGAGCTGTTTTTT	CASSLQGRDGELFF
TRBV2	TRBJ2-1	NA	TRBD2	TGTGCCAGCAGTCTGACTAGCCTCGACAATGAGCAGTTCTTC	CASSLTSLDNEQFF
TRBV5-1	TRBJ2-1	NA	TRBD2	TGCGCCAGCAGCCCGGGACTAGCGGGAGTCAATGAGCAGTTCTTC	CASSPGLAGVNEQFF
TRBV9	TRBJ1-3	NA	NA	TGTGCCAGCAGCGTAGATCAGGGTTTAGGAAACACCATATATTTT	CASSVDQGLGNTIYF
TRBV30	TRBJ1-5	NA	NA	TGTGCCTGGAGTGACAGGGTGAGTCAGCCCCAGCATTTT	CAWSDRVSQPQHF
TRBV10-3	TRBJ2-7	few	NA	TGTGCCATCAGTGAGTCGACCGGGACCTACGAGCAGTACTTC	CAISESTGTYEQYF
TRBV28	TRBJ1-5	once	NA	TGTGCCAGCAGTTCTCCGGGGGGGCCCCAGCATTTT	CASSSPGGPQHF
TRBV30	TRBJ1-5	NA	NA	TGTGCCTGGAGTCGAGCCCATTATAGCAATCAGCCCCAGCATTTT	CAWSRAHYSNQPQHF
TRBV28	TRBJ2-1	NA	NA	TGTGCCAGCAGTTTATTTCGAGGGGGTGTGAATGAGCAGTTCTTC	CASSLFRGGVNEQFF
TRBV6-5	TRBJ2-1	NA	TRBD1	TGTGCCAGCAGCAGGGACAGGGCCTACAATGAGCAGTTCTTC	CASSRDRAYNEQFF
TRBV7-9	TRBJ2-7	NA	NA	TGTGCCAGCAGCCCACACTCGGGGTTCTCCTACGAGCAGTACTTC	CASSPHSGFSYEQYF
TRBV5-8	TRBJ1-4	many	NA	TGTGCCAGCAGCTTCCGCGCGACAACTAATGAAAAACTGTTTTTT	CASSFRATTNEKLFF
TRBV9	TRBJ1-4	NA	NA	TGTGCCAGCAGCACTGGACAGTCCTGGAGGGAAAAACTGTTTTTT	CASSTGQSWREKLFF
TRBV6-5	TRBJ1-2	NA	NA	TGTGCCAGCAGTTACCGGGGGGGCTCTGGCTACACCTTC	CASSYRGGSGYTF
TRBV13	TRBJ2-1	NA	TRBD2	TGTGCCAGCAGCTTAAGAACTAGCGGGAGAAATGAGCAGTTCTTC	CASSLRTSGRNEQFF
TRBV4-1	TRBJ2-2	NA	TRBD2	TGCGCCAGCAGCCAAGATATGATACCACTAGCGGGGCGCACCGGGGAGCTGTTTTTT	CASSQDMIPLAGRTGELFF
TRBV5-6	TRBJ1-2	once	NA	TGTGCCAGCAGCTCCAGCTCGGGAATCTATGGCTACACCTTC	CASSSSSGIYGYTF
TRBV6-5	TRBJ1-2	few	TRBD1	TGTGCCAGCAGAGCTCCCGGGACAGGGGACTATGGCTACACCTTC	CASRAPGTGDYGYTF
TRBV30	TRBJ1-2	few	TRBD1	TGTGCCTGGAGGGGGCGTTACGGGACAGGAAACTATGGCTACACCTTC	CAWRGRYGTGNYGYTF
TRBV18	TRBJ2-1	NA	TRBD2	TGTGCCAGCTCACCGATAATTTTCTTCACTAGCGGGAGTATGAATGAGCAGTTCTTC	CASSPIIFFTSGSMNEQFF